Shown below are 5 T cell receptor beta chains from a single sample sequenced in a study of blood T cells in healthy people across ages. Then a second PCR, running roughly 7 to 11 cycles, was carried out with a sample-barcoded 5' primer and a J-beta primer mix. TCRdb re-derived calls from the 5' RACE reads in MiXCR, one entry per CDR3 protein. The sample has about 1.8 million distinct CDR3 sequences; around half are singletons. Sequenced input: blood. The receptor set was obtained from a woman aged 40 to 55 in good health.

The chain couples TRBV5-1 to TRBJ1-1; a possible D gene is TRBD1 (6 bases). From germline, CDR1 is SGHRS and CDR2 YFSETQ. Trimming removed 3 bases at V and 3 bases at J, with 15 bases between. The CDR3 runs 15 residues. For the CDR3, the DNA is TGCGCCAGCAGCTGGGGCGGACAGATTGACACTGAAGCTTTCTTT. Its protein product is CASSWGGQIDTEAFF.

The chain carries TRBV20-1 and TRBJ1-5; D is possibly TRBD1 (5 bases). Germline loops: CDR1 DFQATT, CDR2 SNEGSKA (reference sequence). Trimming shortened V by 2 bases and J by 0 bases, and 26 bases separated the two germline ends. CDR3 length equals 20 residues. CDR3 in amino acids: CSARRVSGPPGRYSNQPQHF. Written as DNA, the CDR3 is TGCAGTGCTAGAAGAGTATCGGGACCCCCGGGGCGTTATAGCAATCAGCCCCAGCATTTT.

This clonotype was seen only once. The chain is built from TRBV6-1 and TRBJ1-2; D might be TRBD1 (5 bases). The CDR3 extends over 14 amino acids. The germline V gene has CDR1 MNHNS and CDR2 SASEGT. The V gene lost 8 bases and the J gene lost 8 bases, with 21 bases spanning the gap. The CDR3, as DNA: TGTGCCAGCGGGACCGACGGTGCCCTTTGGGGCTACACCTTC. This translates into CASGTDGALWGYTF.

This clonotype was seen more than once but under ten times. The CDR3 loop reads CASRDGLVGKTQYF. In DNA form, the CDR3 reads TGTGCCAGCAGGGATGGGCTGGTCGGAAAGACCCAGTACTTC. The chain employs TRBV7-2 and TRBJ2-5; the D is unclear. Germline values: CDR1 SGHTA, CDR2 FQGNSA. The V end was cut by 6 bases, the J end by 6 bases, with 17 bases between. The CDR3 totals 14 residues. The whole variable domain, remainder taken from reference TRBV7-2 and TRBJ2-5, is GAGVSQSPSNKVTEKGKDVELRCDPISGHTALYWYRQSLGQGLEFLIYFQGNSAPDKSGLPSDRFSAERTGGSVSTLTIQRTQQEDSAVYLCASRDGLVGKTQYFGPGTRLLVL.

The V gene is TRBV7-2, the J gene TRBJ2-5; 14 nucleotides align to TRBD2. The CDR3 is made up of 20 amino acids. Trimming cost V 5 bases and J 0 bases; bases outside gene matches: 14. CDR1 and CDR2 (germline): SGHTA, FQGNSA. This CDR3 reads CASSPRTSGGSPGHQETQYF. CDR3 DNA: TGTGCCAGCAGCCCAAGGACTAGCGGGGGGTCTCCGGGTCACCAAGAGACCCAGTACTTC.